Listed here is a single T cell receptor (beta chain). What it binds is unknown. The entry originates in a study of shared clonotypes between healthy human individuals. At the level of the study: Every donor yielded three CD4 naive, three CD4 memory, two CD8 naive and one CD8 memory plate. Study-level findings and limits: Relative to their counterparts shared across all four donors, non-shared clonotypes exhibited diminished generation probabilities.

The CDR3 has 16 amino acids. Germline CDR1 reads MNHNY; CDR2 reads SVGAGI (reference sequence). With 4 bases clipped from V and 2 bases from J, the junction kept 6 bases outside the gene matches. Each subset's genomic DNA was shared equally among a number of immunoSEQ plates. As originally analysed: Junction-only sequences without quality scores came from ImmunoSEQ, so filtering differed. Sequenced by immunoSEQ multiplex PCR; TCRdb stores in-frame clones only, minus some. Clone size and the V and J calls come from that table; the DNA yielded D and trimming. The repertoire has roughly 890,000 clones, approximately 92% of them found once; the top ten carry around 24%. Naive-designated CD8 cells lacked CD45RO, were positively enriched for CCR7, and omitted terminally differentiated effector memory CD45RA+ cells.

The TCR originated in a man in his thirties or forties in good health. Sequencing was performed on naive CD8+ T cells sorted from blood. The rearrangement uses TRBV6-6 and TRBJ1-5, with 9 positions matching TRBD1. Here the CDR3 DNA reads TGTGCCAGCAGTTCCTCACGGACAGGGGGCAATCAGCCCCAGCATTTT. It specifies CASSSSRTGGNQPQHF.